A selection of T cell receptor beta chains follows, all from one sample in a study of radiotherapy plus CTLA-4 blockade in lung cancer. Libraries were prepared by immunoSEQ multiplex PCR; TCRdb keeps only in-frame clonotypes and omits some of them. The repertoire consists of some 71,000 clones, with around 69% occurring once and the leading ten covering around a sixth. Sequenced material: peripheral blood, taken from a patient treated with radiotherapy plus ipilimumab. These receptors were obtained from a human donor with non-small cell lung cancer whose response to radiotherapy plus ipilimumab could not be evaluated. Some clones in this sample may be carry-over from other donors' samples. CDR3s include the opening cysteine and the closing phenylalanine or tryptophan. The D gene is left open where the match is weak. Size is omitted from some rows. Given values are once, few, many or a class for expanded clones.

d_gene	abundance	v_gene	j_gene	CDR3nt	CDR3aa
TRBD1	NA	TRBV19	TRBJ1-1	TGTGCCAGTAGACATCAGGGGGCAGAAGCTTTCTTT	CASRHQGAEAFF
TRBD1	few	TRBV4-1	TRBJ1-3	TGCGCCAGCAGCCCACTTCCTACAGGGGGGCCTGGAAACACCATATATTTT	CASSPLPTGGPGNTIYF
TRBD2	NA	TRBV4-1	TRBJ2-3	TGCGCCAGCAGCCAAGAAAGAGCTAGCGGGGGGTCAGATACGCAGTATTTT	CASSQERASGGSDTQYF
TRBD2	NA	TRBV7-2	TRBJ2-4	TGTGCCAGCAGCCCGCGGACTAGCGGGGGCCCCAAAAACATTCAGTACTTC	CASSPRTSGGPKNIQYF
NA	NA	TRBV7-5	TRBJ1-5	TGTGCCAGAAGCCCTCCAGGGGACAGGGGCTATAGCAATCAGCCCCAGCATTTT	CARSPPGDRGYSNQPQHF
TRBD2	NA	TRBV7-6	TRBJ2-3	TGTGCCAGCAGCTTAGTGGGGGCTAGCGGGGGGGCCTCAGATACGCAGTATTTT	CASSLVGASGGASDTQYF
TRBD1	NA	TRBV9	TRBJ2-1	TGTGCCAGCAGCGCTGGGACAGCCTCCTACAATGAGCAGTTCTTC	CASSAGTASYNEQFF
TRBD1	NA	TRBV4-3	TRBJ1-1	TGCGCCAGCTCCGGGACAGTGAACACTGAAGCTTTCTTT	CASSGTVNTEAFF
NA	NA	TRBV29-1	TRBJ1-3	TGCAGCGTTGAAGAGGGACTGGGAAACACCATATATTTT	CSVEEGLGNTIYF
TRBD2	NA	TRBV27	TRBJ2-7	TGTGCCAGCAGTTCACCTAGCGGGGGGCTCTACGAGCAGTACTTC	CASSSPSGGLYEQYF
TRBD2	NA	TRBV5-1	TRBJ2-7	TGCGCCAGCAGCAATCTAGCGGGGGGGAGCTCCTACGAGCAGTACTTC	CASSNLAGGSSYEQYF
TRBD1	NA	TRBV7-2	TRBJ1-2	TGTGCCAGCAGCAAAGACAGGGAGAGTGGCTACACCTTC	CASSKDRESGYTF
NA	NA	TRBV27	TRBJ2-1	TGTGCCAGCAGATCGTTTCAGGGGGCTAGCGGCGAGCAGTTCTTC	CASRSFQGASGEQFF
NA	NA	TRBV4-1	TRBJ2-5	TGCGCCAGCAGCCAAGTTTGGGGGGTCCAAGAGACCCAGTACTTC	CASSQVWGVQETQYF
NA	NA	TRBV4-1	TRBJ2-7	TGCGCCAGCAGCCAAGTAAACTGGGGCAGGGCTCGCGAGCAGTACTTC	CASSQVNWGRAREQYF
TRBD1	few	TRBV27	TRBJ2-3	TGTGCCAGCAGTACCCTCCGGGACAGGGGCACAGATACGCAGTATTTT	CASSTLRDRGTDTQYF
NA	NA	TRBV6-5	TRBJ2-7	TGTGCCAGCAGTTACTCGACAGGGCGGGGCTACGAGCAGTACTTC	CASSYSTGRGYEQYF
TRBD1	NA	TRBV28	TRBJ1-1	TGTGCCAGCAGACAAGGACACAGGGGAGGTCAGACTGAAGCTTTCTTT	CASRQGHRGGQTEAFF
TRBD1	few	TRBV10-3	TRBJ1-1	TGTGCCATCAGCGACAGGGTGAACACTGAAGCTTTCTTT	CAISDRVNTEAFF
TRBD2	NA	TRBV29-1	TRBJ2-7	TGCAGCGTTGATAGTCCCGGGGGGGCCGGGGCCTACGAGCAGTACTTC	CSVDSPGGAGAYEQYF
NA	NA	TRBV7-9	TRBJ1-4	TGTGCCAGCAGCGATCGACAGGCTAATGAAAAACTGTTTTTT	CASSDRQANEKLFF
NA	NA	TRBV28	TRBJ2-3	TGTGCCACCTTGGGGAGTTCGGTAACAGATACGCAGTATTTT	CATLGSSVTDTQYF
NA	NA	TRBV2	TRBJ1-5	TGTGCCAGCAGTACCCAGGGGAATAGCAATCAGCCCCAGCATTTT	CASSTQGNSNQPQHF
NA	NA	TRBV11-1	TRBJ2-2	TGTGCCAGCACAAGATCCGGGGAAGGCGCCGGGGAGCTGTTTTTT	CASTRSGEGAGELFF
TRBD1	NA	TRBV13	TRBJ2-7	TGTGCCACCGGGGAAAGGGGGACAGGTTACGAGCAGTACTTC	CATGERGTGYEQYF
NA	few	TRBV28	TRBJ1-5	TGTGCCAGTAAGTTTAGGGGCAGACTTAATCAGCCCCAGCATTTT	CASKFRGRLNQPQHF
NA	NA	TRBV6-5	TRBJ1-1	TGTGCCAGCAGTTATCAGGGCAACACTGAAGCTTTCTTT	CASSYQGNTEAFF
TRBD1	NA	TRBV5-8	TRBJ1-1	TGTGCCAGCAGCGACAGGGGTCTGAACACTGAAGCTTTCTTT	CASSDRGLNTEAFF
TRBD2	NA	TRBV28	TRBJ2-1	TGTGCCAGCAGTTTATTGGGACTAGCCTACAATGAGCAGTTCTTC	CASSLLGLAYNEQFF
TRBD1	NA	TRBV2	TRBJ2-7	TGTGCCAGCAGTGAACCGTCGAGGACAGGTCGGGAAGAGCAGTACTTC	CASSEPSRTGREEQYF
TRBD1	NA	TRBV7-2	TRBJ1-1	TGTGCCAGCAGCAGACAGGGGGACACTGAAGCTTTCTTT	CASSRQGDTEAFF
NA	NA	TRBV5-1	TRBJ2-1	TGCGCCAGCAGCTTCGGCGGGTCCCACTCCTACAATGAGCAGTTCTTC	CASSFGGSHSYNEQFF
NA	NA	TRBV5-5	TRBJ1-6	TGTGCCAGCAGCTCCCAAGGGGGTGTGAATTCACCCCTCCACTTT	CASSSQGGVNSPLHF
NA	few	TRBV7-6	TRBJ2-5	TGTGCCAGCAGTCTAGCCGGGGGACGGACGTCGGAGCAGTACTTC	CASSLAGGRTSEQYF
TRBD1	NA	TRBV2	TRBJ1-1	TGTGCCAACAGGTTGACAGGGGCGCGCACTGAAGCTTTCTTT	CANRLTGARTEAFF
NA	once	TRBV19	TRBJ1-2	TGTGCCAGTAGTATCTGGCAACGTTATGGCTACACCTTC	CASSIWQRYGYTF
NA	NA	TRBV6-6	TRBJ1-2	TGTGCCGAAGGTCAGGGGTATGGCTACACCTTC	CAEGQGYGYTF
TRBD1	NA	TRBV7-2	TRBJ2-3	TGTGCCAGCAGTCATACACCGACAGGGGGGAAAGCAGATACGCAGTATTTT	CASSHTPTGGKADTQYF
TRBD1	NA	TRBV7-7	TRBJ2-1	TGTGCTAGCAGCCGGGACAGGTACAATGAGCAGTTCTTC	CASSRDRYNEQFF
NA	few	TRBV27	TRBJ2-7	TGTGCCAGCAGTCCGGACACGCTCTACGAGCAGTACTTC	CASSPDTLYEQYF
NA	once	TRBV5-6	TRBJ1-1	TGTGCCAGCAGCTTCGACAAGAACACTGAAGCTTTCTTT	CASSFDKNTEAFF
TRBD1	NA	TRBV4-3	TRBJ2-1	TGCGCCAGCAGCCTTTTCTGGGACAGAGAGTACAATGAGCAGTTCTTC	CASSLFWDREYNEQFF
NA	few	TRBV21-1	TRBJ2-4	TGTGCCAGCAGCCAGACAGGGGGCAACGAAAACATTCAGTACTTC	CASSQTGGNENIQYF
NA	NA	TRBV15	TRBJ1-2	TGTGCCACCAGCGGACCCGGGACTGGCTCCTATGGCTACACCTTC	CATSGPGTGSYGYTF
TRBD1	NA	TRBV6-5	TRBJ1-2	TGTGCCAGTAGCCGCCCAACCGGGACAGGGTATGGCTACACCTTC	CASSRPTGTGYGYTF
NA	once	TRBV5-1	TRBJ1-1	TGCGCCAGCAGCTTACTGCCTGGGGGGGAGGGCACTGAAGCTTTCTTT	CASSLLPGGEGTEAFF